This T cell receptor (beta chain) emerged from a study of blood T cell repertoires in COVID-19. Study background: Whether acute or convalescent, the COVID-19 samples came from the United States, Italy and Spain. PBMCs, B-cell-depleted T cells, or T cells provided the cDNA or gDNA that made up the material.

Original methodology: For nucleated cells, counts were estimated from reference gene primer amplification. TCRdb's table, derived via immunoSEQ multiplex PCR, lists solely in-frame clones and lacks some. That table is the source of V, J and clone size, and D and trimming were worked out from the DNA. The table has about 300,000 clones, approximately 86% seen once. Looked up from germline, CDR1 is KGHSH and CDR2 is LQKENI. Trimming removed 4 bases at V and 0 bases at J, with 6 bases between. The CDR3 covers 13 residues. Input material: peripheral blood. The sequence was obtained from a man in his sixties or seventies with acute or convalescent COVID-19. The chain uses TRBV18 and TRBJ1-1; no firm D call. The CDR3 sequence is CASSLEMNTEAFF. In nucleotides, the CDR3 is TGTGCCAGCTCACTTGAGATGAACACTGAAGCTTTCTTT.